The clone carrying this T cell receptor (beta chain) turned up a few times. Its specificity is not known. Stated time point: newly diagnosed GD, antithyroid drugs for less than 3 months. Construction of the TCR library relied on RNA isolated from PBMCs. Relying on iRepertoire HTBI primers and Arm-PCR of CDR3 regions, the team built TCR beta libraries. Each CDR3 protein gets one entry after TCRdb re-called the multiplex PCR reads with MiXCR. The table records 560,000 or so distinct CDR3 sequences, 16% of them present only once. The record originates from a study of regulatory T cells in long-lasting Graves disease. In germline, CDR1 is MNHEY, CDR2 SVGEGT. Trimming left V 7 bases short and J 4 bases short, with 16 bases between. This CDR3 is built from 15 residues. Whole-study findings and limits: With a small sample size, accuracy may have been reduced. Gene preferences differed: TRBV28, TRBJ1-2, TRBJ2-5 in persistent cases.

Separately, the same data were catalogued under a study of T cells in Graves' hyperthyroidism and ophthalmopathy. Per that paper: First-round RT-PCR targeting the TCR CDR3 was performed with the HTBI primer set.

This chain joins TRBV6-2 or TRBV6-3 and TRBJ2-2; D remains unclear. The sequencing used peripheral blood mononuclear cells (PBMCs), collected at new diagnosis, from a patient treated with antithyroid drugs. The TCR sequence derives from a man aged 18-30 years with Graves disease. CDR3 sequence: CASNPRSGVTGELFF. CDR3 bases: TGTGCCAGCAACCCTCGGTCTGGCGTCACCGGGGAGCTGTTTTTT.